This is a list of T cell receptor beta chains from one sample in a study of T cell repertoires in aging, cancer and after chemotherapy. In TCRdb, the multiplex PCR reads were re-called with MiXCR into one record per CDR3 protein. The data contain approximately 10,000 distinct CDR3 sequences, about 38% of them singletons. The sequenced sample consisted of blood. The receptors were sampled from a human donor in good health. CDR3s leave out the opening cysteine and the closing phenylalanine or tryptophan.

AWSDAGYEQY	TRBV30	TRBJ2-7
ASSMSRGQGQPQH	TRBV19	TRBJ1-5
ASSFGTSVYNEQF	TRBV6-5	TRBJ2-1
ASSYFGGRVY	TRBV6-2/TRBV6-3	TRBJ2-5
ASRLFDRAHYGYT	TRBV19	TRBJ1-2
ASSLGLAGESDTQY	TRBV5-4	TRBJ2-3
ASSLTGASSYEQY	TRBV27	TRBJ2-7
ASIPGALGNTEAF	TRBV12-3/TRBV12-4	TRBJ1-1
ASSPRDRIFGEQY	TRBV6-1	TRBJ2-7
ASSRQGTAWIYGYT	TRBV19	TRBJ1-2
ASSLPDTARSEY	TRBV6-2/TRBV6-3	TRBJ2-5
ASSISGTRYEQY	TRBV19	TRBJ2-7
ASRLRAAGDFGEQY	TRBV6-5	TRBJ2-7
ASSWTRGELF	TRBV12-3/TRBV12-4	TRBJ2-2
ASSRRDDVEQY	TRBV18	TRBJ2-7
SVGDTEAF	TRBV29-1	TRBJ1-1
ASRGTGLGEQY	TRBV6-5	TRBJ2-7
SVVDRYRSGANVLT	TRBV29-1	TRBJ2-6
ATSREGQGVDIQY	TRBV15	TRBJ2-4
ASRGDRASNYGYT	TRBV6-2/TRBV6-3	TRBJ1-2
ASSPGVAGDNEQY	TRBV18	TRBJ2-7
ASSDRYYNEQF	TRBV19	TRBJ2-1
ASRVGQDNTGELF	TRBV19	TRBJ2-2
ASSLSGDSSEKLF	TRBV27	TRBJ1-4
ASRPHPQQGPTAYEQY	TRBV6-1	TRBJ2-7
ASRTGYSSTY	TRBV6-1	TRBJ1-3
ASSIDEGFVGYNEQF	TRBV19	TRBJ2-1
ASSFDQEASEQY	TRBV6-2/TRBV6-3	TRBJ2-7
ASKGGQGGSPLH	TRBV19	TRBJ1-6
ASSLMGQLLANTGELF	TRBV5-4	TRBJ2-2
ASSQLLIAGLTDTQY	TRBV6-4	TRBJ2-3
RVEGGGNTEAF	TRBV29-1	TRBJ1-1
SVDRGGYGYT	TRBV29-1	TRBJ1-2
ASSSQGDTQY	TRBV19	TRBJ2-3
ASSHGGGNSPLH	TRBV12-3/TRBV12-4	TRBJ1-6
SRSPMGQLEG	TRBV5-1	TRBJ2-7
ASSLEGGRAGNEQF	TRBV5-5	TRBJ2-1
ASSSGTFNQPQH	TRBV6-1	TRBJ1-5
ASSLSFQDRQYQPQH	TRBV27	TRBJ1-5
ASSRGISGHTGELF	TRBV5-6	TRBJ2-2
ASSLAVGNTEAF	TRBV5-1	TRBJ1-1